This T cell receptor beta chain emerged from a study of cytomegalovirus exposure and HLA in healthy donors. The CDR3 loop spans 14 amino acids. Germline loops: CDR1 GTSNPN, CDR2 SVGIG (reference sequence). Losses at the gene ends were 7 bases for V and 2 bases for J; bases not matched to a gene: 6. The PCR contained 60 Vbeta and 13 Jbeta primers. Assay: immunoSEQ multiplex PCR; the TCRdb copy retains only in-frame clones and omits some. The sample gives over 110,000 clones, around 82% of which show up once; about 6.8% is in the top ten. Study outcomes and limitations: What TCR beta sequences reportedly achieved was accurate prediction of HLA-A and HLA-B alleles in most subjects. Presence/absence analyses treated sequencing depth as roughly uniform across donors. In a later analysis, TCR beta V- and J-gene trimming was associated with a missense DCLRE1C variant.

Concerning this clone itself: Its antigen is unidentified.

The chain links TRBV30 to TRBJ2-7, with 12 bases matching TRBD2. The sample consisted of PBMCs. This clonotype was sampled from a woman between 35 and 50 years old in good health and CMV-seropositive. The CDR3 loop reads CAYTSGRWAYEQYF. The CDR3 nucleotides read TGTGCCTACACTAGCGGGAGGTGGGCCTACGAGCAGTACTTC.